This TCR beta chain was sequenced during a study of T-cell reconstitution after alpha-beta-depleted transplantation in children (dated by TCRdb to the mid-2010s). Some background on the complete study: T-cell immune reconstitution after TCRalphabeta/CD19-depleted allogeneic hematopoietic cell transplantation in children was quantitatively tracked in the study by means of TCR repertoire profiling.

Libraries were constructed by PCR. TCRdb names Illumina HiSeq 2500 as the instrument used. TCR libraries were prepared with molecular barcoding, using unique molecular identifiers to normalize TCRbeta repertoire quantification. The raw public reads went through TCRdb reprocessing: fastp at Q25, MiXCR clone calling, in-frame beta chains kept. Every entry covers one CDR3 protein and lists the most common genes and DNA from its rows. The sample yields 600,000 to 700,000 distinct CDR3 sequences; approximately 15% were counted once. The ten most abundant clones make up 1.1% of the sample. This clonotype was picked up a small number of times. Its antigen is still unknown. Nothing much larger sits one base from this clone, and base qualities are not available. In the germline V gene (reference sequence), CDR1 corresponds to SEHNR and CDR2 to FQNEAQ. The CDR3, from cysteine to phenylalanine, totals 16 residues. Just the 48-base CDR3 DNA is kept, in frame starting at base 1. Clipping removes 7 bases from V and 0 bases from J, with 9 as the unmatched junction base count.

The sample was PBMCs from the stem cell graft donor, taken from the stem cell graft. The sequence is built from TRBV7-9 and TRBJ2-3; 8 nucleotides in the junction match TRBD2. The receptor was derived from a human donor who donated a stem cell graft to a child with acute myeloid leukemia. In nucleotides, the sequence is TGTGCCAGCATCCGACTAACGGGGGGGAGCACAGATACGCAGTATTTT. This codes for CASIRLTGGSTDTQYF.